Below are 19 T cell receptor beta chains sequenced from a single sample in a study of graft-versus-host responses after intestinal transplantation. Some clones are missing from TCRdb's copy, which holds only in-frame ones; the method was immunoSEQ multiplex PCR. The sample gives approximately 86,000 clones, roughly 91% of which show up once; about 0.1% is in the top ten. For these TCRs, the target antigens are not known. Sequencing was performed on unstimulated CD4+ T cells sorted from spleen or lymph node cells, taken before intestinal transplant. The receptors here all came from a human donor who received an intestinal transplant.

V is TRBV7-2 and J is TRBJ2-7; 8 bases line up with TRBD1. V dropped 4 bases and J dropped 3; count of bases not matched to a gene: 5. Germline CDR1 reads SGHTA; CDR2 reads FQGNSA. There are 14 residues in the CDR3. In DNA form, the CDR3 reads TGTGCCAGCAGCTCTCGGACAGGGAGCTACGAGCAGTACTTC. Protein sequence: CASSSRTGSYEQYF.

The J gene is TRBJ1-2, the V gene TRBV6-1; 9 bases agree with TRBD1. This CDR3 contains 16 residues. CDR1 and CDR2 (germline): MNHNS, SASEGT. J gave up 5 bases and V 4 bases, and 11 bases lay outside the gene matches. The CDR3 DNA is TGTGCCAGCAGTGGGAGACAGGGGGTGTCATGGTATGGCTACACCTTC. This encodes CASSGRQGVSWYGYTF.

Here the CDR3 reads CASSPRGSGGNNEQFF. CDR3 nucleotide sequence: TGCGCCAGCAGCCCCAGGGGGAGCGGGGGGAACAATGAGCAGTTCTTC. The chain has TRBV4-3 and TRBJ2-1; 9 bases align to TRBD2. The CDR3 has 16 amino acids. The germline gives CDR1 LGHNA, CDR2 YSLEER. Trimming at V came to 4 bases and at J to 5 bases, leaving 9 bases not matched to a gene.

The chain combines TRBV5-5 with TRBJ2-7, with D unresolved. CDR1 and CDR2 from the germline V gene are SGHKS and YYEKEE (reference sequence). This CDR3 comprises 12 residues. The ends were cut back, 4 bases at V and 0 bases at J, with 5 bases in the middle. CDR3 amino acids: CASSPSSYEQYF. The CDR3 coding sequence is TGTGCCAGCAGCCCTAGCTCCTACGAGCAGTACTTC.

V and J are TRBV10-3 and TRBJ2-2, with TRBD1 identical over 10 bases. Unmatched junction bases numbered 5, after V lost 7 bases and J lost 3 bases. The germline gives CDR1 ENHRY, CDR2 SYGVKD. CDR3 length equals 15 residues. The CDR3 region is CAIKRGQGDTGELFF. CDR3 in DNA: TGTGCCATCAAGCGAGGACAGGGGGACACCGGGGAGCTGTTTTTT.

The chain is built from TRBV7-8 and TRBJ2-7, with 7 bases fitting TRBD1. Germline trimming cut 3 bases from V and 0 bases from J; bases unmatched to any gene: 2. The CDR3 is made up of 14 amino acids. Germline CDR1 SGHVS, CDR2 FQNEAQ. CDR3 region: CASSFRDSSYEQYF. DNA of the CDR3: TGTGCCAGCAGCTTCCGGGACAGCTCCTACGAGCAGTACTTC.

This chain links TRBV15 with TRBJ2-7; 7 positions agree with TRBD2. The CDR3 has 14 residues. V lost 3 bases and J lost 3; bases outside the gene matches: 5. The germline V gene has CDR1 LNHNV and CDR2 YYDKDF (reference sequence). The CDR3 region is CATSRGGTVYEQYF. Here the CDR3 DNA reads TGTGCCACCAGCAGGGGGGGGACGGTCTACGAGCAGTACTTC. Supplemented by reference TRBV15 and TRBJ2-7, the full variable domain reads DAMVIQNPRYQVTQFGKPVTLSCSQTLNHNVMYWYQQKSSQAPKLLFHYYDKDFNNEADTPDNFQSRRPNTSFCFLDIRSPGLGDTAMYLCATSRGGTVYEQYFGPGTRLTVT.

The chain couples TRBV2 to TRBJ2-7; a possible D gene is TRBD1 (6 bases). The CDR3 sequence is 18 residues long. Trimming pared 6 bases from V and 0 bases from J, leaving 24 bases between. CDR1 and CDR2 from the germline V gene are SNHLY and FYNNEI. The CDR3, as DNA: TGTGCCAGCAGCGTGACTACCCTGGGGGCTCAGAGCTCCTACGAGCAGTACTTC. Its protein is CASSVTTLGAQSSYEQYF.

V is TRBV11-3 and J is TRBJ2-1, with 11 positions matching TRBD2. This CDR3 has 16 amino acids. From germline, CDR1 is SGHNT and CDR2 YENEEA. The V gene end was trimmed by 5 bases and the J gene end by 6 bases; junction bases not matched to a gene: 9. CDR3 DNA: TGTGCCAGCAGCCGCAAACTAGCGGGGGTTGGCAATGAGCAGTTCTTC. Amino acid sequence: CASSRKLAGVGNEQFF.

This clone was seen only a few times. The chain uses TRBV5-1 and TRBJ1-3, with a weak D call TRBD1 (5 bases). The CDR3 spans 14 residues. V was trimmed by 1 base and J by 4 bases, leaving 9 bases between them. Germline loops: CDR1 SGHRS, CDR2 YFSETQ. As DNA, the CDR3 is TGCGCCAGCAGCTTGTCCCAGGGCGGAAACACCATATATTTT. This sequence encodes CASSLSQGGNTIYF.

This clone was detected once. The genes are TRBV2 and TRBJ1-6, with a weak D call TRBD1 (6 bases). Per the germline V gene, CDR1 is SNHLY and CDR2 is FYNNEI. This CDR3 has 14 residues. V was shortened by 8 bases and J by 8 bases, with 16 bases between the two germline ends. CDR3 sequence reads: CASGLQGFDSPLHF. The CDR3 DNA is TGTGCCAGCGGTTTACAGGGTTTCGATTCACCCCTCCACTTT.

This chain joins TRBV12-5 and TRBJ2-5; maybe TRBD2 (5 bases). V was trimmed by 0 bases and J by 2 bases, leaving 13 bases between them. Germline CDR1 is LGHNT and CDR2 is FRNRAP. This CDR3 comprises 16 residues. As DNA, the CDR3 is TGTGCTAGTGGTTTGGTACAACACGGGGTTCAAGAGACCCAGTACTTC. Protein sequence: CASGLVQHGVQETQYF.

The chain employs TRBV2 and TRBJ2-7, with D possibly TRBD1 on 5 matching bases. The CDR3 has 14 amino acids. Deletions cut 6 bases from V and 2 bases from J, with 14 bases between. CDR1 is SNHLY, CDR2 FYNNEI, per germline. The CDR3 region is CASRSDRGPYEQYF. The CDR3 coding sequence is TGTGCCAGCAGATCAGACAGAGGTCCCTACGAGCAGTACTTC.

The CDR3 spells CASSPGTVYGYTF. The DNA for the CDR3 is TGTGCCAGCAGTCCCGGGACAGTCTATGGCTACACCTTC. The chain carries TRBV7-9 and TRBJ1-2, with 7 bases lining up with TRBD1. The CDR3 sequence is 13 residues long. Trimming cost V 6 bases and J 4 bases; bases outside gene matches: 5. CDR1 and CDR2 from the germline V gene are SEHNR and FQNEAQ (reference sequence).

The chain combines TRBV7-2 with TRBJ2-5, with TRBD2 identical over 7 bases. The length of the CDR3 is 17 residues. V shed 5 bases and J 2 bases; nucleotides not matched to a gene: 14. The germline CDR1 and CDR2 sequences are SGHTA and FQGNSA. In DNA form, the CDR3 reads TGTGCCAGCAGCGCATTTCCGGGACTAAGAAAACAAGAGACCCAGTACTTC. Translated, it gives CASSAFPGLRKQETQYF.

This clone was seen only a few times. The chain recombines TRBV6-1 with TRBJ1-5; D may be TRBD1 (6 bases). With 1 base removed from V and 0 bases from J, the gap between germline ends came to 7 bases. The length of the CDR3 is 15 residues. Germline V lookup: CDR1 MNHNS, CDR2 SASEGT. CDR3 coding DNA: TGTGCCAGCAGTGAAGGGGGACATAGCAATCAGCCCCAGCATTTT. Translation: CASSEGGHSNQPQHF.

The chain has TRBV7-9 and TRBJ2-7; D not certain. CDR3 length: 14 amino acids. The germline V gene encodes CDR1 SEHNR and CDR2 FQNEAQ (reference sequence). Trimming removed 1 base at V and 5 bases at J, with 12 bases between. The CDR3 here is CASSLGSASDEQYF. In nucleotides, the CDR3 is TGTGCCAGCAGCTTAGGGTCCGCCAGTGACGAGCAGTACTTC.

V gene TRBV18 combines with J gene TRBJ1-2; the D is unclear. CDR1 is KGHSH, CDR2 LQKENI, per germline. The CDR3 contains 18 residues. Trimming stripped 1 base from V and 3 bases from J, with 21 bases between. This CDR3 is CASSPRVRFPSEDYGYTF. The CDR3 DNA is TGTGCCAGCTCACCACGAGTTAGGTTCCCCTCTGAGGACTATGGCTACACCTTC.

V and J are TRBV5-1 and TRBJ2-2; the match to TRBD2 covers 10 bases. J was trimmed by 2 bases and V by 3 bases; bases with no gene match: 4. CDR1 and CDR2 from the germline V gene are SGHRS and YFSETQ. This CDR3 is built from 16 residues. CDR3 in DNA: TGCGCCAGCAGCTATAGCGGGGGGCGAAACACCGGGGAGCTGTTTTTT. It specifies CASSYSGGRNTGELFF.